These 21 T cell receptor beta chains came from one sample sequenced in a study of metastatic and nonmetastatic thyroid tumors. TCRdb re-called the PCR reads via MiXCR. Among tens of thousands of clones listed, almost 30% were seen once. None of the patients had undergone any treatment ahead of thyroid surgery. Specimen: blood. The source is a female donor with papillary thyroid cancer or a benign thyroid nodule (not recorded which). Some clones in this sample may be carry-over from other donors' samples.

Comment on this clone: Additional DNA sequences in this sample encode the identical CDR3. The V gene is TRBV10-1, the J gene TRBJ2-7; no definite D call. V lost 0 bases to trimming and J lost 6 bases, with 12 bases between them. The CDR3 sequence is 14 residues long. CDR1 is WNHNN and CDR2 is SYGVQD in the germline V gene (reference sequence). The chain's CDR3 is CASSESINGVEQYF. The CDR3, as DNA: TGCGCCAGCAGTGAGTCAATAAATGGGGTCGAGCAGTACTTC.

The V and J genes are TRBV20-1 and TRBJ2-1, with 12 bases identical to TRBD2. Unmatched junction bases numbered 9, after V lost 6 bases and J lost 9 bases. Germline V gene data show CDR1 as DFQATT and CDR2 as SNEGSKA (reference sequence). This CDR3 has 14 amino acids. CDR3 protein: CSARTSGILGEQFF. The DNA of the CDR3 is TGCAGTGCAAGGACTAGCGGGATCCTGGGTGAGCAGTTCTTC.

In this sample, this clone turned up a few times. The chain employs TRBV12-3 or TRBV12-4 and TRBJ2-7; TRBD2 matches 15 bases. This CDR3 comprises 14 residues. Losses at the gene ends were 6 bases for V and 8 bases for J; bases not matched to a gene: 5. CDR3 nucleotide sequence: TGTGCCAGCAGCGGACTAGCGGGAGGGAGCAAGCAGTACTTC. It is translated as CASSGLAGGSKQYF.

The genes are TRBV2 and TRBJ1-2; perhaps TRBD1 as D (6 bases). V was pared by 1 base and J by 2 bases, with 8 bases between. CDR3 length: 14 residues. Germline CDR1 and CDR2: SNHLY and FYNNEI. CDR3 in amino acids: CASSEGTVNYGYTF. The CDR3 coding sequence is TGTGCCAGCAGTGAAGGGACAGTAAACTATGGCTACACCTTC.

The chain links TRBV3-1 to TRBJ1-2, with a weak D call TRBD1 (6 bases). Germline CDR1 reads LGHDT; CDR2 reads YNNKEL (reference sequence). The germline V and J ends were trimmed by 1 base and 8 bases, with 11 bases remaining between them. CDR3 length equals 13 residues. The CDR3, as DNA: TGTGCCAGCAGCCAAGGCAGGGGAAGAGGCTACACCTTC. It is translated as CASSQGRGRGYTF.

CDR3 in DNA: TGTGCCAGCAGTTTAGTGAGGGGTAACTATGGCTACACCTTC. Amino acids: CASSLVRGNYGYTF. The V call is TRBV28, the J call TRBJ1-2; maybe TRBD1 (5 bases). Per the germline V gene, CDR1 is MDHEN and CDR2 is SYDVKM. CDR3 length: 14 amino acids. The V end lost 2 bases, the J end lost 1 base, and 8 bases lay between the germline ends.

This clone was detected only a few times. V gene TRBV6-2 or TRBV6-3 combines with J gene TRBJ2-1, with TRBD2 identical over 7 bases. The CDR3 spans 16 residues. Trimming removed 0 bases from V and 0 bases from J; junction bases left unmatched: 2. Germline lookup yields CDR1 MNHEY and CDR2 SVGEGT. CDR3 sequence: CASSYSGGGSYNEQFF. CDR3 DNA sequence: TGTGCCAGCAGTTACTCCGGCGGGGGCTCCTACAATGAGCAGTTCTTC.

In its sample, this clone was seen a few times. The V and J genes are TRBV5-1 and TRBJ2-7; 7 nucleotides align to TRBD1. J was trimmed by 3 bases and V by 3 bases; bases with no gene match: 6. CDR1 and CDR2 (germline): SGHRS, YFSETQ. The CDR3 spans 14 residues. CDR3 sequence (DNA): TGCGCCAGCAGCTGGGGACAGATCGACTACGAGCAGTACTTC. Protein sequence: CASSWGQIDYEQYF.

The V call is TRBV19, the J call TRBJ1-1; a possible D gene is TRBD1 (6 bases). The germline CDR1 and CDR2 sequences are LNHDA and SQIVND (reference sequence). This CDR3 comprises 13 residues. V shed 5 bases and J shed 5 bases, with 12 bases lying between them. DNA of the CDR3: TGTGCCAGTAGTCAAACAGGGAGAACTGAAGCTTTCTTT. It codes for CASSQTGRTEAFF.

This clone was seen many times. The rearrangement links TRBV7-2 to TRBJ2-5; perhaps TRBD2 as D (5 bases). This CDR3 comprises 13 residues. The germline V and J ends were trimmed by 6 bases and 1 base, with 9 bases remaining between them. In germline, CDR1 is SGHTA, CDR2 FQGNSA. The CDR3 reads CASSRGSQETQYF. CDR3 in DNA: TGTGCCAGCAGTCGGGGTTCCCAAGAGACCCAGTACTTC.

The chain links TRBV7-3 to TRBJ2-3, with D perhaps TRBD1 (5 bases). The length of the CDR3 is 15 residues. The germline CDR1 and CDR2 sequences are SGHTA and FQGTGA. V was pared by 1 base and J by 0 bases, with 8 bases between. This chain's CDR3 is CASSLNYRSTDTQYF. CDR3 DNA sequence: TGTGCCAGCAGCTTAAATTACAGGAGCACAGATACGCAGTATTTT.

This clone was recorded a few times. The CDR3 sequence is CASSPLAGGPREQYF. The CDR3, as DNA: TGTGCCAGCAGTCCCCTAGCGGGAGGGCCTCGCGAGCAGTACTTC. J is TRBJ2-7 and V is TRBV12-3 or TRBV12-4; 12 bases map to TRBD2. V shed 5 bases, J shed 6 bases, and the junction held 8 bases outside the gene matches. The CDR3 is 15 amino acids.

This clone was recorded once. The chain couples TRBV11-1 to TRBJ2-1, with 11 bases that match TRBD1. The trim removed 5 bases at V and 9 bases at J, leaving 12 bases unmatched. Germline assignment: CDR1 SGHAT and CDR2 FQDESV (reference sequence). The CDR3 has 16 amino acids. CDR3 coding DNA: TGTGCCAGCAGCATTGCCGGGACAGGGGGTTTCAGTGAGCAGTTCTTC. This gives the protein CASSIAGTGGFSEQFF.

The rearrangement links TRBV30 to TRBJ2-7; TRBD1 is a possible D gene (5 bases). The germline CDR1 and CDR2 sequences are GTSNPN and SVGIG (reference sequence). The CDR3 has 13 residues. V was trimmed by 2 bases and J by 3 bases, leaving 11 bases between them. The CDR3: CAWSQGAIYEQYF. In DNA form, the CDR3 reads TGTGCCTGGAGTCAAGGGGCTATCTACGAGCAGTACTTC.

This clone was seen a single time. The chain combines TRBV3-1 with TRBJ1-4; D gene unclear. Germline loops: CDR1 LGHDT, CDR2 YNNKEL (reference sequence). V lost 4 bases and J 8 bases, leaving 17 bases between the germline ends. This CDR3 has 15 residues. The CDR3 spells CASSRRTAAGEKLFF. The CDR3 region has the DNA TGTGCCAGCAGCCGCCGGACGGCCGCCGGAGAAAAACTGTTTTTT.

The gene calls are TRBV4-1 and TRBJ1-5; D is uncertain. The CDR3 has 14 amino acids. Trimming pared 4 bases from V and 2 bases from J, leaving 9 bases between. Germline CDR1 and CDR2: MGHRA and YSYEKL. Written as DNA, the CDR3 is TGCGCCAGCAGCCTCCGGTCTGGCAATCAGCCCCAGCATTTT. As protein: CASSLRSGNQPQHF.

This chain uses TRBV19 with TRBJ1-2, with 7 bases matching TRBD1. Germline CDR1 LNHDA, CDR2 SQIVND (reference sequence). The CDR3 is 12 residues long. The trim removed 3 bases at V and 8 bases at J, leaving 3 bases unmatched. As DNA, the CDR3 is TGTGCCAGTAGTATGACAGGGCGGGGCTACACCTTC. It codes for CASSMTGRGYTF. The variable domain in full, with the rest retrieved from reference TRBV19 and TRBJ1-2, is DGGITQSPKYLFRKEGQNVTLSCEQNLNHDAMYWYRQDPGQGLRLIYYSQIVNDFQKGDIAEGYSVSREKKESFPLTVTSAQKNPTAFYLCASSMTGRGYTFGSGTRLTVV.

This clone was recorded at least ten times. The chain has TRBV7-9 and TRBJ2-1; D is unresolved. From germline, CDR1 is SEHNR and CDR2 FQNEAQ (reference sequence). Deletions cut 2 bases from V and 3 bases from J, with 5 bases between. This CDR3 has 13 amino acids. CDR3 sequence: CASSLRDYNEQFF. CDR3 nucleotide sequence: TGTGCCAGCAGCTTAAGGGACTACAATGAGCAGTTCTTC.

The V gene is TRBV27, the J gene TRBJ2-1; 14 bases match TRBD2. Per germline, CDR1 MNHEY and CDR2 SMNVEV (reference sequence). V was pared by 6 bases and J by 10 bases, with 11 bases of the junction left unmatched. The CDR3 is 16 amino acids. The CDR3: CASRPWTSGRPPEQFF. The CDR3, as DNA: TGTGCCAGCAGGCCCTGGACTAGCGGGAGGCCGCCGGAGCAGTTCTTC.

This clone occurred many times. CDR3: CATSRYGGEEQFF. The CDR3 DNA reads TGTGCCACCAGCAGGTACGGGGGAGAAGAGCAGTTCTTC. The chain employs TRBV15 and TRBJ2-1, with D tentatively TRBD2 (6 bases). The CDR3 loop spans 13 amino acids. CDR1 is LNHNV, CDR2 YYDKDF, per germline (reference sequence). Trimming pared 3 bases from V and 10 bases from J, leaving 13 bases between.

V and J are TRBV4-1 and TRBJ2-7; D is undetermined. The CDR3 extends over 15 amino acids. Trimming pared 0 bases from V and 3 bases from J, leaving 12 bases between. Germline values: CDR1 MGHRA, CDR2 YSYEKL. CDR3 sequence reads: CASSQEGTDYYEQYF. CDR3 coding DNA: TGCGCCAGCAGCCAAGAAGGCACAGATTACTACGAGCAGTACTTC.